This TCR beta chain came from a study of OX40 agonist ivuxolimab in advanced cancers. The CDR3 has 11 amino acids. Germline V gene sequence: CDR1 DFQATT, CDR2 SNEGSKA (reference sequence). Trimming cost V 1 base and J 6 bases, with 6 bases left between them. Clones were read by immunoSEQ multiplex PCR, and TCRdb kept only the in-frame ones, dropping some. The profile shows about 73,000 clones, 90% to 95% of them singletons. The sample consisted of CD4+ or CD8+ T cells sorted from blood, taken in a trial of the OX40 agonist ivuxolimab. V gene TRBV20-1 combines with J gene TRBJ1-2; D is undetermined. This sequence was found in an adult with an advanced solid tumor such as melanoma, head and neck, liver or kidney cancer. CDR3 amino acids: CSARGGDGYTF. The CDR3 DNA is TGCAGTGCTAGAGGCGGGGATGGCTACACCTTC.